The 20 T cell receptor beta chains below all came from one sample that was sequenced in a study of Graves' ophthalmopathy and Graves' hyperthyroidism. CDR3 regions of TCR beta were amplified from RNA transcripts. Second-round multiplex PCR followed a first-round RT-PCR using HTBI primers. In TCRdb, the multiplex PCR reads were re-called with MiXCR into one record per CDR3 protein. Of over a million distinct CDR3 sequences in the sample, about 36% were seen once. The sample taken for sequencing was peripheral blood or thyroid tissue (not recorded which). These TCRs come from an adult man with Graves' hyperthyroidism.

This clonotype came up many times. The rearrangement uses TRBV20-1 and TRBJ1-2; TRBD1 aligns across 10 bases. Germline lookup yields CDR1 DFQATT and CDR2 SNEGSKA (reference sequence). The V and J ends lost 2 bases and 7 bases, in that order; junction bases with no gene match: 4. This CDR3 has 13 amino acids. The CDR3 DNA reads as TGCAGTGCTAGACCGACAGGGGGCGGTGGCTACACCTTC. Translation gives CSARPTGGGGYTF.

The chain joins TRBV9 to TRBJ2-1; TRBD1 or TRBD2 may be the D gene (5 bases each). This CDR3 has 15 amino acids. Trimming stripped 3 bases from V and 4 bases from J, with 14 bases between. The V gene's germline CDR1 is SGDLS and CDR2 YYNGEE. DNA of the CDR3: TGTGCCAGCAGCGGATCCCGGGACGGGTACAATGAGCAGTTCTTC. This codes for CASSGSRDGYNEQFF.

The chain has TRBV6-1 and TRBJ2-2; 8 bases line up with TRBD2. Losses at the gene ends were 6 bases for V and 7 bases for J; bases not matched to a gene: 7. Germline values: CDR1 MNHNS, CDR2 SASEGT. The CDR3 has 14 amino acids. The CDR3 DNA follows: TGTGCCAGCAGAACGGGACTAGTTTTCGGGGAGCTGTTTTTT. Amino acid sequence: CASRTGLVFGELFF.

The table lists this clonotype with many counts. This chain connects TRBV19 to TRBJ1-1; D not certain. CDR1 is LNHDA and CDR2 is SQIVND in the germline V gene (reference sequence). V was clipped by 3 bases and J by 6 bases, with 11 bases between them. The CDR3 has 13 residues. The CDR3 coding sequence is TGTGCCAGTAGTATGTGGGAAGGCGCTGAAGCTTTCTTT. Translated: CASSMWEGAEAFF.

The chain employs TRBV7-9 and TRBJ2-3, with 8 positions matching TRBD1. This CDR3 contains 13 residues. Germline-derived CDR1 and CDR2 are SEHNR and FQNEAQ (reference sequence). V was clipped by 6 bases and J by 6 bases; unmatched bases: 5. This chain's CDR3 is CASSGQGRDTQYF. CDR3 nucleotides: TGTGCCAGCAGTGGACAGGGTCGGGATACGCAGTATTTT.

The chain uses TRBV5-1 and TRBJ2-3; D unclear. CDR1 SGHRS and CDR2 YFSETQ come from the germline V gene. Trimming left V 1 base short and J 1 base short, with 10 bases between. This CDR3 contains 15 residues. The CDR3 nucleotides are TGCGCCAGCAGCTTGTCTGGGATTGGCACAGATACGCAGTATTTT. Translating gives CASSLSGIGTDTQYF.

In its sample, this clonotype was seen many times. The CDR3: CASSLLGTVGKLFF. In DNA, the CDR3 is TGTGCCAGCAGCTTACTTGGGACGGTAGGAAAACTGTTTTTT. V gene TRBV7-2 combines with J gene TRBJ1-4, with a weak D call TRBD1 (5 bases). The V and J ends lost 2 bases and 10 bases respectively, with 14 bases between them. There are 14 residues in the CDR3. CDR1 is SGHTA and CDR2 is FQGNSA in the germline V gene.

The CDR3 nucleotides are TGCAGTGCCCGCCGGGGCGGCCCAAAAGAGACCCAGTACTTC. Its translation: CSARRGGPKETQYF. The V gene is TRBV20-1, the J gene TRBJ2-5, with D possibly called TRBD1 or TRBD2 (5 bases each). Germline assignment: CDR1 DFQATT and CDR2 SNEGSKA (reference sequence). CDR3 length equals 14 residues. V lost 6 bases and J lost 3, with 17 bases in between.

The sample holds a few counts of this clonotype. The chain uses TRBV4-1 and TRBJ1-2; 7 nucleotides match TRBD1. The CDR3 is 15 residues long. V shed 4 bases, J shed 5 bases, and the junction held 10 bases outside the gene matches. Germline V gene sequence: CDR1 MGHRA, CDR2 YSYEKL. CDR3: CASSLGTEGPYGYTF. The CDR3 DNA reads TGCGCCAGCAGCCTAGGGACAGAAGGCCCGTATGGCTACACCTTC.

In DNA form, the CDR3 reads TGTGCCAGCAGTTTTCGTGACCACTCCTACGAGCAGTACTTC. This translates into CASSFRDHSYEQYF. This chain connects TRBV12-3 or TRBV12-4 to TRBJ2-7; D uncertain. Trimming took 3 bases from V and 0 from J, leaving 9 bases between them. CDR3 length: 14 amino acids.

This clonotype has just one count. The chain couples TRBV25-1 to TRBJ2-2; D is unresolved. V was cut by 5 bases and J by 8 bases, with 9 bases left in between. Germline V gene lookup returns CDR1 MGHDK and CDR2 SYGVNS. This CDR3 is built from 12 residues. CDR3 in amino acids: CASSHLLGELFF. The CDR3 DNA sequence: TGTGCCAGCAGTCATCTTCTAGGGGAGCTGTTTTTT. Combining the CDR3 with reference TRBV25-1 and TRBJ2-2 gives the whole variable domain EADIYQTPRYLVIGTGKKITLECSQTMGHDKMYWYQQDPGMELHLIHYSYGVNSTEKGDLSSESTVSRIRTEHFPLTLESARPSHTSQYLCASSHLLGELFFGEGSRLTVL.

This clonotype was found a few times. The CDR3 DNA sequence: TGTGCCAGCAGCGTAAACAGGGGATCTAGGGAGCAGTACTTC. Translating it yields CASSVNRGSREQYF. The chain joins TRBV9 to TRBJ2-7; 7 positions match TRBD1. Per the germline V gene, CDR1 is SGDLS and CDR2 is YYNGEE. Trimming cost V 1 base and J 7 bases; bases outside gene matches: 8. CDR3 length: 14 residues.

The sample holds many counts of this clonotype. The J gene is TRBJ2-5, the V gene TRBV2; 11 bases match TRBD2. Germline lookup yields CDR1 SNHLY and CDR2 FYNNEI. The CDR3 runs to 15 residues. With 4 bases clipped from V and 5 bases from J, the junction kept 6 bases outside the gene matches. This CDR3 is CASSVASGRKETQYF. CDR3 sequence (DNA): TGTGCCAGCAGTGTTGCTAGCGGGAGGAAGGAGACCCAGTACTTC.

The DNA for the CDR3 is TGTGCCAGCAGCAGGCAGGTAGTCGGAGAATCACCCCTCCACTTT. Translation: CASSRQVVGESPLHF. This chain connects TRBV6-5 to TRBJ1-6; unclear D gene. From germline, CDR1 is MNHEY and CDR2 SVGAGI. V shed 6 bases and J shed 10 bases, with 19 bases lying between them. The CDR3 has 15 amino acids.

This chain connects TRBV7-4 to TRBJ1-4, with 9 nucleotides matching TRBD1. V shed 1 base, J shed 2 bases, and the junction held 11 bases outside the gene matches. The CDR3 consists of 19 residues. CDR1 and CDR2 from the germline V gene are SGHVT and SQSDAQ. CDR3 protein: CASSLVGQGRQGTNEKLFF. The DNA for the CDR3 is TGTGCCAGCAGCTTAGTGGGACAGGGTCGTCAGGGGACTAATGAAAAACTGTTTTTT.

This clonotype showed up just a few times. CDR3 in DNA: TGCGCCAGCAGCCAAGAGTCAATCTCCTACGAGCAGTACTTC. Its translation is CASSQESISYEQYF. The chain carries TRBV4-1 and TRBJ2-7; D is ambiguous. The CDR3 has 14 residues. Germline CDR1 and CDR2: MGHRA and YSYEKL. V dropped 0 bases and J dropped 0 bases, with 6 bases sitting between them.

This clonotype was seen at least ten times. The chain links TRBV20-1 to TRBJ1-6; D remains unclear. Germline lookup yields CDR1 DFQATT and CDR2 SNEGSKA (reference sequence). CDR3 length: 16 residues. With 0 bases removed from V and 7 bases from J, the gap between germline ends came to 16 bases. In DNA form, the CDR3 reads TGCAGTGCTAGAGATAGAGGAGCAGTACGGAATTCACCCCTCCACTTT. It is translated as CSARDRGAVRNSPLHF.

The genes are TRBV7-2 and TRBJ1-4, with a weak D call TRBD1 (5 bases). V gave up 5 bases and J gave up 7 bases, with 17 bases separating them. The CDR3 has 15 residues. Germline V gives CDR1 SGHTA, CDR2 FQGNSA. This CDR3 is CASSGGLMQGEKLFF. The CDR3 bases are TGTGCCAGCAGCGGGGGACTGATGCAAGGTGAAAAACTGTTTTTT.

This chain uses TRBV7-3 with TRBJ2-6, with D maybe TRBD2 (5 bases). Germline V gene sequence: CDR1 SGHTA, CDR2 FQGTGA. V lost 2 bases and J 8 bases, leaving 10 bases between the germline ends. The CDR3 loop spans 14 amino acids. CDR3 in amino acids: CASSLGPGSNVLTF. For the CDR3, the DNA is TGTGCCAGCAGCTTAGGGCCGGGGTCCAACGTCCTGACTTTC.

To note about this clonotype: With a much larger clone just one base away, this may be a read error. The V call is TRBV2, the J call TRBJ1-6; the match to TRBD1 covers 8 bases. With V trimmed by 4 bases and J by 6 bases, 5 bases remained unmatched. Germline V gene sequence: CDR1 SNHLY, CDR2 FYNNEI. CDR3 length equals 15 residues. The CDR3 is CASSGQGAGNSPLHF. The CDR3 DNA sequence: TGTGCCAGCAGTGGTCAGGGGGCAGGTAATTCACCCCTCCACTTT.